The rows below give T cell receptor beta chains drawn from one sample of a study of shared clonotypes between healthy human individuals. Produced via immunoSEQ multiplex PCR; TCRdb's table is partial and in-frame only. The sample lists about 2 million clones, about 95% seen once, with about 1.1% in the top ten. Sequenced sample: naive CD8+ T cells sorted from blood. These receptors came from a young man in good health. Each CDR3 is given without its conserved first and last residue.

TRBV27	ASGGKGSSPLH
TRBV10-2	ASLQRGGYEQY
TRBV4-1	ASSQVSSGRGEQY
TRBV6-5	ASSWGLDNTGELF
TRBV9	ASSVAGGADGYT
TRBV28	ASSWTGDGYEQY
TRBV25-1	ASSVAGPADTQY
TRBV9	ASSGGQGFQY
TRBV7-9	ASSSELGRETQY
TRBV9	ASSAGTGTNTGELF
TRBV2	ASSEGGQYNEQF
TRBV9	ASSASGIPYEQY
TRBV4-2	ASSRDEGLKFNVMTRGYGYT
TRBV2	ASSERGWGETQY
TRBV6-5	ASSYAGGSGGEQF